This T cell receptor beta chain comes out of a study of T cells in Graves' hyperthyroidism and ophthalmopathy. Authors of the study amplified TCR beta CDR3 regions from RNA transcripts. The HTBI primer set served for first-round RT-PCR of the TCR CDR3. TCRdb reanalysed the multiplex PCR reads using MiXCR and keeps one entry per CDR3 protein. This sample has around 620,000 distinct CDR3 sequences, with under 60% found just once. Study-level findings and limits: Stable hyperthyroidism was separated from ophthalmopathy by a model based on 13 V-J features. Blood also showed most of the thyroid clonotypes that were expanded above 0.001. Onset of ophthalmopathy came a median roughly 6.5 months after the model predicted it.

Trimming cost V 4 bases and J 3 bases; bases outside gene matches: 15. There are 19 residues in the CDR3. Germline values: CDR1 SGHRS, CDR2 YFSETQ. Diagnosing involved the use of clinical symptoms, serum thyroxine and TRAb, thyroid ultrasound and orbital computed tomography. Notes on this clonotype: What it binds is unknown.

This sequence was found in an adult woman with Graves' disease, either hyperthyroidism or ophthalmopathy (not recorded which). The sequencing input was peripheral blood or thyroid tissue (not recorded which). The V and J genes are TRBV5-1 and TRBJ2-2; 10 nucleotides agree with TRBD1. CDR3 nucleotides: TGCGCCAGCAGCCACTCCCGGACAGGGGGTAGCGATTACACCGGGGAGCTGTTTTTT. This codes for CASSHSRTGGSDYTGELFF.